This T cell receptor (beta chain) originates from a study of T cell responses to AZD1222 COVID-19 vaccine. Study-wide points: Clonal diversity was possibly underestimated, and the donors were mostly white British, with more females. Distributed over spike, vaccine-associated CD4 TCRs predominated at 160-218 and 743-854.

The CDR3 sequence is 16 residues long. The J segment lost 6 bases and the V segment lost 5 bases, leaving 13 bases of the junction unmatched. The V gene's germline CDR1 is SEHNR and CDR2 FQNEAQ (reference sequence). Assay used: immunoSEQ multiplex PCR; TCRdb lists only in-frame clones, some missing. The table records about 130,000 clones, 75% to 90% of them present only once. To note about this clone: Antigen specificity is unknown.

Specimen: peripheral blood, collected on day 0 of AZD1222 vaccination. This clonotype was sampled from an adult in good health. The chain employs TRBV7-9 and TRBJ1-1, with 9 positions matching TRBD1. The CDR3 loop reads CASSPPGTGFFAEAFF. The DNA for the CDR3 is TGTGCCAGCAGCCCTCCCGGGACAGGGTTCTTCGCTGAAGCTTTCTTT. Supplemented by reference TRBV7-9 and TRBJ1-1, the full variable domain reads DTGVSQNPRHKITKRGQNVTFRCDPISEHNRLYWYRQTLGQGPEFLTYFQNEAQLEKSRLLSDRFSAERPKGSFSTLEIQRTEQGDSAMYLCASSPPGTGFFAEAFFGQGTRLTVV.